This entry concerns a single T cell receptor beta chain. The CDR3 spans 12 residues. Trimming removed 0 bases at V and 1 base at J, with 3 bases between. Per the germline V gene, CDR1 is SQVTM and CDR2 is ANQGSEA. Using immunoSEQ multiplex PCR, the repertoire was profiled, and TCRdb retains in-frame clones only, with some absent. The table records nearly 1,000,000 clones, 70% to 85% of them present only once. These data belong to a study of shared clonotypes between healthy human individuals. This chain links TRBV29-1 with TRBJ2-5; D call uncertain. Input material: memory CD4+ T cells sorted from blood. This sample's subset: CD45RA-negative fraction. The sequence was obtained from a man aged 18 to 30 in good health. The CDR3 is CSVEDSQETQYF. The CDR3 bases are TGCAGCGTTGAAGACAGCCAAGAGACCCAGTACTTC.